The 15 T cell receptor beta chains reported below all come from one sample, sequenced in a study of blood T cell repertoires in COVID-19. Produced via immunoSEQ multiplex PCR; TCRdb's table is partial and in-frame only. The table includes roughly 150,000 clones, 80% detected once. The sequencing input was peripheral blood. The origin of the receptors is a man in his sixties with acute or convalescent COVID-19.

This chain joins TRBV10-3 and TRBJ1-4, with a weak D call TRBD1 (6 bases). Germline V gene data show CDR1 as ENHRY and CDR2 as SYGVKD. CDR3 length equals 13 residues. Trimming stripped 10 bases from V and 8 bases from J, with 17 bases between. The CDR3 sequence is CASQTGPREKLFF. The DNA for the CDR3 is TGTGCCAGCCAGACAGGACCTCGGGAAAAACTGTTTTTT.

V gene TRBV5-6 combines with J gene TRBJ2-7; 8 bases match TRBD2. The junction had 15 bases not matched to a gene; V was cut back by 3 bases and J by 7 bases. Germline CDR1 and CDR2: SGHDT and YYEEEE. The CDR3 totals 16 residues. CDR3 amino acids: CASSSHGTSPIGEQYF. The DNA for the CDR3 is TGTGCCAGCAGCTCCCACGGGACTAGTCCTATTGGGGAGCAGTACTTC.

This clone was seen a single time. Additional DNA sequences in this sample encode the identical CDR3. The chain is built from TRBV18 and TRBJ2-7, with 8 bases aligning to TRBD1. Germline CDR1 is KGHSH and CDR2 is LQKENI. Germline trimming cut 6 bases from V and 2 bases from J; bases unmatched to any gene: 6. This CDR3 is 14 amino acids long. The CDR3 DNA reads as TGTGCCAGCTCTCCCGGGACAGGCGCCTACGAGCAGTACTTC. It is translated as CASSPGTGAYEQYF. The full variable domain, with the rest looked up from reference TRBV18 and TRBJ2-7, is NAGVMQNPRHLVRRRGQEARLRCSPMKGHSHVYWYRQLPEEGLKFMVYLQKENIIDESGMPKERFSAEFPKEGPSILRIQQVVRGDSAAYFCASSPGTGAYEQYFGPGTRLTVT.

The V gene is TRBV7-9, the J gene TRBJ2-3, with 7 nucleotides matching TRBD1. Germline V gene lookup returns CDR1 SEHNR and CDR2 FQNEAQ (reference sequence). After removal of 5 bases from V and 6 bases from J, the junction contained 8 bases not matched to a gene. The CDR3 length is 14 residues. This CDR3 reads CASSPGLTGDTQYF. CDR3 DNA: TGTGCCAGCAGCCCCGGACTGACAGGGGATACGCAGTATTTT.

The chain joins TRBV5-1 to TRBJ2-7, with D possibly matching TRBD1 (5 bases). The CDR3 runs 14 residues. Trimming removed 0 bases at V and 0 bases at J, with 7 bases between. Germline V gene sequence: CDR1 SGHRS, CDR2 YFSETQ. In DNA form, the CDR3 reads TGCGCCAGCAGCTTGGAGGGGTTCTCCTACGAGCAGTACTTC. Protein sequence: CASSLEGFSYEQYF.

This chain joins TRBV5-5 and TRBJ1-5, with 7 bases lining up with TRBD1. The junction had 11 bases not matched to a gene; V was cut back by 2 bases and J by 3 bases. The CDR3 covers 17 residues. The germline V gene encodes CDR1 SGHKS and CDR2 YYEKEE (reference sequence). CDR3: CASSFRQGTGDNQPQHF. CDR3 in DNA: TGTGCCAGCAGCTTTCGACAGGGAACTGGTGACAATCAGCCCCAGCATTTT.

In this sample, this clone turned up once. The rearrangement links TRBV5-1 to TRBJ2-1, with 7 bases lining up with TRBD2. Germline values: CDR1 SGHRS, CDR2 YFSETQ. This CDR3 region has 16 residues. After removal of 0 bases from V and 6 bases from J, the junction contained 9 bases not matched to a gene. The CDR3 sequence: CASSLDLGGGGNEQFF. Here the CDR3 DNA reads TGCGCCAGCAGCTTGGATCTCGGCGGGGGAGGCAATGAGCAGTTCTTC.

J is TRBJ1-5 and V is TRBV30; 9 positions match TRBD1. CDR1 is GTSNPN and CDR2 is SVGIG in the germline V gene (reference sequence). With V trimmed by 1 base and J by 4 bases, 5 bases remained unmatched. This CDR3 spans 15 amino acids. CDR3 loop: CAWSGGQGRNQPQHF. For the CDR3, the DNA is TGTGCCTGGAGTGGGGGACAGGGTCGTAATCAGCCCCAGCATTTT. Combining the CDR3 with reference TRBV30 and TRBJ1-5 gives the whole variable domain SQTIHQWPATLVQPVGSPLSLECTVEGTSNPNLYWYRQAAGRGLQLLFYSVGIGQISSEVPQNLSASRPQDRQFILSSKKLLLSDSGFYLCAWSGGQGRNQPQHFGDGTRLSIL.

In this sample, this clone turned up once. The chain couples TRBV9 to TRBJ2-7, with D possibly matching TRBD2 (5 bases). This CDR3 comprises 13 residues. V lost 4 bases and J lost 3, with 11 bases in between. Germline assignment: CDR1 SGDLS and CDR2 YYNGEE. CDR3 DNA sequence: TGTGCCAGCAGCCCGGCCGGGGACTACGAGCAGTACTTC. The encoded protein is CASSPAGDYEQYF. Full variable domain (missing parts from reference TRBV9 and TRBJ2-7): DSGVTQTPKHLITATGQRVTLRCSPRSGDLSVYWYQQSLDQGLQFLIQYYNGEERAKGNILERFSAQQFPDLHSELNLSSLELGDSALYFCASSPAGDYEQYFGPGTRLTVT.

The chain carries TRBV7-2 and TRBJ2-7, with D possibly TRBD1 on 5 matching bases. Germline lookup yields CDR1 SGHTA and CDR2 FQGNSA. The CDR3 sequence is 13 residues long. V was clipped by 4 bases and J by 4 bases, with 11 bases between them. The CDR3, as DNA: TGTGCCAGCAGCTCTGACAGATTATACGAGCAGTACTTC. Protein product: CASSSDRLYEQYF.

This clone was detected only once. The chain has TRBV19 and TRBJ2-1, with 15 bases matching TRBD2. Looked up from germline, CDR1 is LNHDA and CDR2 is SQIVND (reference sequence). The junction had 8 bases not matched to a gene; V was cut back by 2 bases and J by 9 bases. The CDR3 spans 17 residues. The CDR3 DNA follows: TGTGCCAGTAGTATAACCGGACTAGCGGGGGGGTATAGTGAGCAGTTCTTC. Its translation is CASSITGLAGGYSEQFF.

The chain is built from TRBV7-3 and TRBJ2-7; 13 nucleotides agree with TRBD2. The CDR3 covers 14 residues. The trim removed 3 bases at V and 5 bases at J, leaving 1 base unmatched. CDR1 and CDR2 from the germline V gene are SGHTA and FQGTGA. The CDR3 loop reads CASSFGLAGDEQYF. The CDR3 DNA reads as TGTGCCAGCAGCTTCGGACTAGCGGGAGACGAGCAGTACTTC.

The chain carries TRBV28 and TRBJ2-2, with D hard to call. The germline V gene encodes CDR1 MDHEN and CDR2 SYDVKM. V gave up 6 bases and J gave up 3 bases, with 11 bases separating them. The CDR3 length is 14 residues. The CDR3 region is CASSPSTYTGELFF. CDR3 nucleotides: TGTGCCAGCAGCCCCTCGACTTACACCGGGGAGCTGTTTTTT.

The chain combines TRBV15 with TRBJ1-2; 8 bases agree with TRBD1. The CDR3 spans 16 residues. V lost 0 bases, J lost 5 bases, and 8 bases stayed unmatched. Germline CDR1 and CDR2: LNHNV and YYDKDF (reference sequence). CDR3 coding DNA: TGTGCCACCAGCAGAGATCTCGGGCAGGGGGCTTATGGCTACACCTTC. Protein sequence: CATSRDLGQGAYGYTF.

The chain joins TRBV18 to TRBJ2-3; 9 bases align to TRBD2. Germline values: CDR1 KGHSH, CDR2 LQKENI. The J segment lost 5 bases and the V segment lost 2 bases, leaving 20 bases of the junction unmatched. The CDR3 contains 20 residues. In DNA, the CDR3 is TGTGCCAGCTCACCAAGCATAAGGACTAGCGTATCAAGTTCGTTAGATACGCAGTATTTT. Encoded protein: CASSPSIRTSVSSSLDTQYF.